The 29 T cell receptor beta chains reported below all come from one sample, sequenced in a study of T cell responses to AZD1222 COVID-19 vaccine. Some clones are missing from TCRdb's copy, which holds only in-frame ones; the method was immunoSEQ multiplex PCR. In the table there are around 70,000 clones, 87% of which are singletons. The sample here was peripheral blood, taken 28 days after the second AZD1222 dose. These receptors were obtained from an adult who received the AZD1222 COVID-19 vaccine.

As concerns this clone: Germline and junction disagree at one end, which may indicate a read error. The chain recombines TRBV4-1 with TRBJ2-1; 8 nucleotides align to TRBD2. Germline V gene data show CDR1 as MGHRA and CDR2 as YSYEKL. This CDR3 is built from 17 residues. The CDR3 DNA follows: TGCGCCAGCAGCCATGGGGCGTCCGGGAGGGCCTACGATGAGCAGTTCTTC. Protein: CASSHGASGRAYDEQFF.

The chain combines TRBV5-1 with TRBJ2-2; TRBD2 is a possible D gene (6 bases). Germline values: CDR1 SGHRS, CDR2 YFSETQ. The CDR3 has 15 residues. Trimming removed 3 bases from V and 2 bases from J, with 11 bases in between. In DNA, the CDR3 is TGCGCCAGCAGCTCCTTGGGGGGTAACACCGGGGAGCTGTTTTTT. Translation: CASSSLGGNTGELFF. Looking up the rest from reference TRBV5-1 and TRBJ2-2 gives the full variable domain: KAGVTQTPRYLIKTRGQQVTLSCSPISGHRSVSWYQQTPGQGLQFLFEYFSETQRNKGNFPGRFSGRQFSNSRSEMNVSTLELGDSALYLCASSSLGGNTGELFFGEGSRLTVL.

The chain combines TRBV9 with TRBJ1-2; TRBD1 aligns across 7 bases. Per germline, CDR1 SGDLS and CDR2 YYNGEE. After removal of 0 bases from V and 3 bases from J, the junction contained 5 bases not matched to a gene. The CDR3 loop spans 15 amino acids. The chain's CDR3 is CASSVDGTADYGYTF. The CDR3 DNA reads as TGTGCCAGCAGCGTAGACGGGACAGCAGACTATGGCTACACCTTC.

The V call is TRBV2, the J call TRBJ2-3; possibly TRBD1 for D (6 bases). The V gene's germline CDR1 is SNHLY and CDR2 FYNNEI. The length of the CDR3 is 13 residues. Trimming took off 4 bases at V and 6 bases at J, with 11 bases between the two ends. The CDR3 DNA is TGTGCCAGCAGTGTTCAGGGGAAGGATACGCAGTATTTT. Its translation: CASSVQGKDTQYF.

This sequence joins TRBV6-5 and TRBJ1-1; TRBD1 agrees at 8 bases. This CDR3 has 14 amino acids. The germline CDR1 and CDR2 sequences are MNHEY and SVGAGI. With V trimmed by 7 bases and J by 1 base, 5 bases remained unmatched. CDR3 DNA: TGTGCCAGCAATCGACAGGGGCCGAACACTGAAGCTTTCTTT. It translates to CASNRQGPNTEAFF.

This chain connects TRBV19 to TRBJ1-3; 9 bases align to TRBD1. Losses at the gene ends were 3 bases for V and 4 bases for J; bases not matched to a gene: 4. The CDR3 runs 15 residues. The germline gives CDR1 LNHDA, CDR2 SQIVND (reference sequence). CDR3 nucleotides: TGTGCCAGTAGTATCTATGGACAGGGGGGAAACACCATATATTTT. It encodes CASSIYGQGGNTIYF.

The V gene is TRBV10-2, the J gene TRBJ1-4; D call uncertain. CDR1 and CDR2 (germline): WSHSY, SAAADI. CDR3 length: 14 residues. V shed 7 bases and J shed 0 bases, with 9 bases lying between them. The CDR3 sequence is CASKDPATNEKLFF. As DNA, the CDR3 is TGCGCCAGCAAGGACCCAGCAACTAATGAAAAACTGTTTTTT.

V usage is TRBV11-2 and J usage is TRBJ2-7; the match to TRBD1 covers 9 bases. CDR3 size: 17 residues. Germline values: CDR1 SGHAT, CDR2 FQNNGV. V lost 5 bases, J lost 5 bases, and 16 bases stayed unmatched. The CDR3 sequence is CASSRINPGTGRNEQYF. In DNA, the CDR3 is TGTGCCAGCAGCCGAATCAACCCCGGGACAGGGAGGAACGAGCAGTACTTC.

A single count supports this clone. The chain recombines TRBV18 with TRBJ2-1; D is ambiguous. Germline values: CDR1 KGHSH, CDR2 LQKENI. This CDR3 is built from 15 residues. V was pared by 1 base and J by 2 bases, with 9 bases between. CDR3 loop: CASSPQGSAYNEQFF. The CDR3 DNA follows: TGTGCCAGCTCACCACAGGGTTCCGCCTACAATGAGCAGTTCTTC. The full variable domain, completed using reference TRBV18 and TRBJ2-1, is NAGVMQNPRHLVRRRGQEARLRCSPMKGHSHVYWYRQLPEEGLKFMVYLQKENIIDESGMPKERFSAEFPKEGPSILRIQQVVRGDSAAYFCASSPQGSAYNEQFFGPGTRLTVL.

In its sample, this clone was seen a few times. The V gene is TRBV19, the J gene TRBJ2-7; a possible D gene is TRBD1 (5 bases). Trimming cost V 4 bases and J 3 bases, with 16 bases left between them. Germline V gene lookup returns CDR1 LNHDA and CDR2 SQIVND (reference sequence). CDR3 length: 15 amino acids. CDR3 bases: TGTGCCAGTAGTACAATACAGGATATCAACTACGAGCAGTACTTC. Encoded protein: CASSTIQDINYEQYF.

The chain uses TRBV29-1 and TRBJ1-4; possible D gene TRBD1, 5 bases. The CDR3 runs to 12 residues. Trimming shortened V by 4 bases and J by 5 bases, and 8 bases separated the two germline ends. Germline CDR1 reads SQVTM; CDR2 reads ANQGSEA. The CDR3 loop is CSVVGGNEKLFF. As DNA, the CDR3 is TGCAGCGTTGTTGGGGGGAATGAAAAACTGTTTTTT.

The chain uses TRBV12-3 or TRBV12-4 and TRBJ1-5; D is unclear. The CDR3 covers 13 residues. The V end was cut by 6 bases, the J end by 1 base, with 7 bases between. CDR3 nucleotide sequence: TGTGCCAGCAGATATCAAAGCAATCAGCCCCAGCATTTT. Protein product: CASRYQSNQPQHF.

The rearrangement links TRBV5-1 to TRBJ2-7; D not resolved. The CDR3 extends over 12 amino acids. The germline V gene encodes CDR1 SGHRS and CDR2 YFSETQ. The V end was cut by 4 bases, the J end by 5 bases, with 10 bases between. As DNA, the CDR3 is TGCGCCAGCAGCGCCCCCTCAGACGAGCAGTACTTC. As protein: CASSAPSDEQYF.

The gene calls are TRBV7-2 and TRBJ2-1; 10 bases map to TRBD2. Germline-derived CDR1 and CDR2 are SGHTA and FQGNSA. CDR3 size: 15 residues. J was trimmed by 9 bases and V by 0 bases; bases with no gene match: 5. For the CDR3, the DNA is TGTGCCAGCAGCTTAGCCCTAGCGGGAGCGGGTGAGCAGTTCTTC. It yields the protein CASSLALAGAGEQFF.

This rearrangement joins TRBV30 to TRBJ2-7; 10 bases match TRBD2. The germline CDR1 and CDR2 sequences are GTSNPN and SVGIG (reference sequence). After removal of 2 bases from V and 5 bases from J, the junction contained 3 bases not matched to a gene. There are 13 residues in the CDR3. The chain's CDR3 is CAWSKLAGNEQYF. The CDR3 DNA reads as TGTGCCTGGAGTAAACTAGCGGGAAACGAGCAGTACTTC. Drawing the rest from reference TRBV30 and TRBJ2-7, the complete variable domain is SQTIHQWPATLVQPVGSPLSLECTVEGTSNPNLYWYRQAAGRGLQLLFYSVGIGQISSEVPQNLSASRPQDRQFILSSKKLLLSDSGFYLCAWSKLAGNEQYFGPGTRLTVT.

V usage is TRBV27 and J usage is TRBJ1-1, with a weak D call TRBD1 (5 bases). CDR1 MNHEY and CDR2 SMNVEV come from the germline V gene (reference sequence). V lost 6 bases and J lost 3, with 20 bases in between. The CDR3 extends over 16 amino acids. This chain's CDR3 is CASRLTSRDAYTEAFF. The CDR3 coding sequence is TGTGCCAGCAGACTTACCTCAAGGGACGCGTACACTGAAGCTTTCTTT.

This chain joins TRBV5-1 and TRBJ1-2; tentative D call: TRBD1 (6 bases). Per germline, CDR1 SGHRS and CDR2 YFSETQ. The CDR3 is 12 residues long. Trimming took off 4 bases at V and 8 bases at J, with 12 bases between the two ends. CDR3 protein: CASSAQGQGYTF. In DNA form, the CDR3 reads TGCGCCAGCAGCGCCCAGGGGCAAGGCTACACCTTC. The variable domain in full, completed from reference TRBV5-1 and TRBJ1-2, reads KAGVTQTPRYLIKTRGQQVTLSCSPISGHRSVSWYQQTPGQGLQFLFEYFSETQRNKGNFPGRFSGRQFSNSRSEMNVSTLELGDSALYLCASSAQGQGYTFGSGTRLTVV.

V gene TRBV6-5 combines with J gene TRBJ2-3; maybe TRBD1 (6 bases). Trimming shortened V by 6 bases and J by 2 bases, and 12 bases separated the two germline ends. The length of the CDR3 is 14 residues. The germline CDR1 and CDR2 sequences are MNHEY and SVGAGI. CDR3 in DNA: TGTGCCAGCAGGGTCGGACAGCCCACAGATACGCAGTATTTT. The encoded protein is CASRVGQPTDTQYF.

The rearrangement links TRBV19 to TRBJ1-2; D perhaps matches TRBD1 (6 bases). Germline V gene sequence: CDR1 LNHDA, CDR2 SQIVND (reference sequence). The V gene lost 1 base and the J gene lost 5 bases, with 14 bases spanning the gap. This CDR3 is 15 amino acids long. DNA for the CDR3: TGTGCCAGTAGTATAGGGGGAGGGGGACTGTATGGCTACACCTTC. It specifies CASSIGGGGLYGYTF.

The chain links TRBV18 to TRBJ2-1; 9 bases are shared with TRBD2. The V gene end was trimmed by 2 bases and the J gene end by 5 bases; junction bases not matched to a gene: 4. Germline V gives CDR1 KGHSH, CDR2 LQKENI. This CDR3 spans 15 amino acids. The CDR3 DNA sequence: TGTGCCAGCTCACCAAGGGCGGGAGGGAACAATGAGCAGTTCTTC. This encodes CASSPRAGGNNEQFF.

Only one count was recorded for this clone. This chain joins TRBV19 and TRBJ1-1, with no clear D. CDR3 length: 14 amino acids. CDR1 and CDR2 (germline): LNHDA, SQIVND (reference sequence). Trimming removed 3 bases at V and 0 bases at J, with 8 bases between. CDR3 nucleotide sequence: TGTGCCAGTAGTATTAACGGCTTGAACACTGAAGCTTTCTTT. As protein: CASSINGLNTEAFF.

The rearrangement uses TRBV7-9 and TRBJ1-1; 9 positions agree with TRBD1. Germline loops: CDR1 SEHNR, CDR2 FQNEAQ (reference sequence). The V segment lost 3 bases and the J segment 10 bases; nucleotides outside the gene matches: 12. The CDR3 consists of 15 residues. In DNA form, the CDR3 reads TGTGCCAGCAGCTTGGGACAGGGCATCACTCACGGAGCTTTCTTT. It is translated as CASSLGQGITHGAFF.

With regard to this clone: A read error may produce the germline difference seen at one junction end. This CDR3 reads CASSPRVVETDTRYF. CDR3 in DNA: TGCGCCAGCAGCCCCCGGGTTGTGGAAACAGATACGCGGTATTTT. The chain carries TRBV5-1 and TRBJ2-3; D is uncertain. The CDR3 runs to 15 residues. The germline V gene has CDR1 SGHRS and CDR2 YFSETQ.

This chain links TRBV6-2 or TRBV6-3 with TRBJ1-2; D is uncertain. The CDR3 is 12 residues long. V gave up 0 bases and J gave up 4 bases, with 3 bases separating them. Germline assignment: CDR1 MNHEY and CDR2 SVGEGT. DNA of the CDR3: TGTGCCAGCAGTTACTCGGTCTATGGCTACACCTTC. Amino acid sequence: CASSYSVYGYTF.

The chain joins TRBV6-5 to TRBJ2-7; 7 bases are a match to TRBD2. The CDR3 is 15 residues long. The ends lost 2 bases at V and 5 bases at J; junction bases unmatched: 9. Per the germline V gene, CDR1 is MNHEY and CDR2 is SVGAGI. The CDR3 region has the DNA TGTGCCAGCAGTTACCAGGCGGCGGGAGAGAACGAGCAGTACTTC. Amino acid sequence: CASSYQAAGENEQYF.

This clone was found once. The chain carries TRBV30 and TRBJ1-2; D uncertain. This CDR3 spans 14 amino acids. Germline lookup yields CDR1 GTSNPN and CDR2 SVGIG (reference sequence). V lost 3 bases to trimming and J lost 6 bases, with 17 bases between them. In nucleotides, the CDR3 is TGTGCCTGGAGCCCGGGCAGGTGGAAGGATGGCTACACCTTC. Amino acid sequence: CAWSPGRWKDGYTF.

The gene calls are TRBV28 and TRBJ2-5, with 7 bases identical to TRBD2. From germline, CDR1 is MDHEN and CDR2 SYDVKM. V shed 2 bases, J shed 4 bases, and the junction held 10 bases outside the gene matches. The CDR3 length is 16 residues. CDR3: CASSLIGTAGVETQYF. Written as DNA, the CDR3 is TGTGCCAGCAGTTTAATCGGGACCGCGGGAGTAGAGACCCAGTACTTC. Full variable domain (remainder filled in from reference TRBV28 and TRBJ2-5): DVKVTQSSRYLVKRTGEKVFLECVQDMDHENMFWYRQDPGLGLRLIYFSYDVKMKEKGDIPEGYSVSREKKERFSLILESASTNQTSMYLCASSLIGTAGVETQYFGPGTRLLVL.

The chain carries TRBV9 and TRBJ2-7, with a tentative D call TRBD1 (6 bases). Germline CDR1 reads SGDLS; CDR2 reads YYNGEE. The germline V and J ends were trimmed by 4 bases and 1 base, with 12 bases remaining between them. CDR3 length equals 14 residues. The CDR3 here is CASSPTTGSYEQYF. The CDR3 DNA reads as TGTGCCAGCAGCCCGACGACAGGTTCCTACGAGCAGTACTTC.

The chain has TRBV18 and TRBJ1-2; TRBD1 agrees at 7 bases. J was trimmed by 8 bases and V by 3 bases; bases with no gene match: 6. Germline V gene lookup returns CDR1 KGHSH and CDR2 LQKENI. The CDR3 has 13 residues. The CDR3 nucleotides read TGTGCCAGCTCACCGATTACAGGGGAAGGCTACACCTTC. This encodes CASSPITGEGYTF.